Below, 17 T cell receptor beta chains from the same sample are listed, as sequenced in a study of CD8 T cells in Susac syndrome. Reverse transcription of roughly 0.5 to 1 ug RNA was carried out with random hexamers. TCRdb ran MiXCR on the immunoSEQ multiplex PCR reads and lists one entry per CDR3 protein. The profile covers some 200,000 distinct CDR3 sequences, with around 93% appearing a single time and about 0.15% taken by the ten largest. Input material: CD8+ T cells from PBMCs. The source is a human donor with Susac syndrome.

The chain links TRBV5-4 to TRBJ2-7; TRBD2 aligns across 7 bases. The CDR3 has 13 residues. V shed 2 bases, J shed 7 bases, and the junction held 6 bases outside the gene matches. Germline CDR1 is SGHNT and CDR2 is YYREEE (reference sequence). CDR3 amino acids: CASSFGEGGEQYF. DNA for the CDR3: TGTGCCAGCAGCTTTGGGGAGGGTGGAGAGCAGTACTTC.

V gene TRBV5-6 combines with J gene TRBJ2-3; 15 bases agree with TRBD2. The CDR3 spans 18 residues. Germline V lookup: CDR1 SGHDT, CDR2 YYEEEE. The V and J ends lost 0 bases and 4 bases, in that order; junction bases with no gene match: 6. This chain's CDR3 is CASSLGTSGGALADTQYF. In DNA, the CDR3 is TGTGCCAGCAGCTTGGGGACTAGCGGGGGGGCCTTGGCAGATACGCAGTATTTT.

This clonotype was seen just once. This chain links TRBV4-2 with TRBJ2-5; TRBD2 matches at 8 bases. Germline V gene data show CDR1 as LGHNA and CDR2 as YNFKEQ. This CDR3 has 15 residues. J gave up 3 bases and V 0 bases, and 3 bases lay outside the gene matches. CDR3 nucleotides: TGTGCCAGCAGCCAAGATTGGCGGGAGGAAGAGACCCAGTACTTC. It encodes CASSQDWREEETQYF.

The chain is built from TRBV15 and TRBJ2-7, with a weak D call TRBD1 (7 bases). The germline V gene encodes CDR1 LNHNV and CDR2 YYDKDF (reference sequence). This CDR3 contains 17 residues. Trimming removed 3 bases at V and 0 bases at J, with 18 bases between. CDR3 protein: CATSREGDSPNSYEQYF. DNA of the CDR3: TGTGCCACCAGCAGGGAGGGGGACAGCCCGAACTCCTACGAGCAGTACTTC.

The chain has TRBV19 and TRBJ2-3; no clear D gene. Germline V lookup: CDR1 LNHDA, CDR2 SQIVND (reference sequence). V lost 3 bases to trimming and J lost 0 bases, with 7 bases between them. The CDR3 totals 14 residues. CDR3 residues: CASSMVTSTDTQYF. CDR3 nucleotide sequence: TGTGCCAGTAGTATGGTAACTAGCACAGATACGCAGTATTTT.

V is TRBV20-1 and J is TRBJ1-1, with 8 positions matching TRBD1. CDR1 and CDR2 from the germline V gene are DFQATT and SNEGSKA (reference sequence). This CDR3 contains 16 residues. Trimming took 0 bases from V and 0 from J; bases not matched to a gene: 6. The CDR3 reads CSARDSRGRLNTEAFF. In DNA, the CDR3 is TGCAGTGCTAGAGATTCCAGGGGGCGATTGAACACTGAAGCTTTCTTT.

This chain uses TRBV4-1 with TRBJ2-5, with 12 bases fitting TRBD2. CDR3 length: 17 amino acids. Germline CDR1 is MGHRA and CDR2 is YSYEKL. With 4 bases clipped from V and 5 bases from J, the junction kept 11 bases outside the gene matches. For the CDR3, the DNA is TGCGCCAGCAGCCGGACTAGCGGGATTGAGGAGAGGGAGACCCAGTACTTC. Its protein product is CASSRTSGIEERETQYF.

V and J are TRBV28 and TRBJ2-4; no reliable D call. The CDR3 runs 15 residues. Germline loops: CDR1 MDHEN, CDR2 SYDVKM. The V gene lost 3 bases and the J gene lost 3 bases, with 12 bases spanning the gap. The CDR3 here is CASSFDPSDKNIQYF. The CDR3 DNA reads TGTGCCAGCAGTTTTGACCCCTCGGACAAAAACATTCAGTACTTC.

This chain links TRBV5-1 with TRBJ1-3; D unresolved. V lost 0 bases to trimming and J lost 1 base, with 5 bases between them. Per germline, CDR1 SGHRS and CDR2 YFSETQ. The CDR3 is 14 amino acids. The CDR3 nucleotides are TGCGCCAGCAGCTTGGTGGAATCTGGAAACACCATATATTTT. It yields the protein CASSLVESGNTIYF.

The chain has TRBV2 and TRBJ2-1; D uncertain. V shed 10 bases and J shed 0 bases, with 10 bases lying between them. This CDR3 is built from 13 residues. Germline V gives CDR1 SNHLY, CDR2 FYNNEI. DNA of the CDR3: TGTGCCACCCCCACCGCCTCCTACAATGAGCAGTTCTTC. This translates into CATPTASYNEQFF.

V and J are TRBV30 and TRBJ2-5; no definite D call. This CDR3 region has 14 residues. The germline V gene has CDR1 GTSNPN and CDR2 SVGIG (reference sequence). Trimming removed 8 bases at V and 2 bases at J, with 18 bases between. In nucleotides, the CDR3 is TGTGCCACCCACGCTCTGCTCAAACAAGAGACCCAGTACTTC. It is translated as CATHALLKQETQYF.

V usage is TRBV12-3 or TRBV12-4 and J usage is TRBJ2-1, with TRBD2 matching 7 bases. The CDR3 contains 11 residues. The trim removed 7 bases at V and 6 bases at J, leaving 0 bases unmatched. This chain's CDR3 is CASTGGNEQFF. In DNA, the CDR3 is TGTGCCAGCACGGGGGGCAATGAGCAGTTCTTC.

The chain recombines TRBV20-1 with TRBJ2-5, with TRBD2 matching over 9 bases. The J segment lost 3 bases and the V segment lost 0 bases, leaving 2 bases of the junction unmatched. The CDR3 contains 14 residues. In germline, CDR1 is DFQATT, CDR2 SNEGSKA (reference sequence). CDR3 loop: CSARDSGGEETQYF. CDR3 nucleotide sequence: TGCAGTGCTAGAGATAGCGGGGGAGAAGAGACCCAGTACTTC.

This chain links TRBV5-6 with TRBJ1-2; weak D call: TRBD1 (6 bases). V was pared by 1 base and J by 2 bases, with 15 bases between. CDR1 is SGHDT and CDR2 is YYEEEE in the germline V gene. This CDR3 is built from 16 residues. As DNA, the CDR3 is TGTGCCAGCAGCTTGAGGACAGCCCTAATAAACTATGGCTACACCTTC. It is translated as CASSLRTALINYGYTF.

This chain links TRBV20-1 with TRBJ2-3; D remains ambiguous. V lost 3 bases and J lost 0, with 22 bases in between. The CDR3 is 18 residues long. Germline V gene sequence: CDR1 DFQATT, CDR2 SNEGSKA (reference sequence). Here the CDR3 reads CSARMRPFPTTSTDTQYF. The CDR3 region has the DNA TGCAGTGCTAGGATGCGACCATTCCCAACTACTAGCACAGATACGCAGTATTTT.

This chain connects TRBV4-1 to TRBJ1-1, with unresolved D. The germline V gene encodes CDR1 MGHRA and CDR2 YSYEKL. Trimming removed 0 bases from V and 4 bases from J, with 9 bases in between. The CDR3 covers 14 residues. The CDR3 bases are TGCGCCAGCAGCCAAGACGAGAGAGCCACTGAAGCTTTCTTT. Its translation: CASSQDERATEAFF.

The V and J genes are TRBV13 and TRBJ2-3; D unresolved. The V end lost 2 bases, the J end lost 5 bases, and 8 bases lay between the germline ends. Per the germline V gene, CDR1 is PRHDT and CDR2 is FYEKMQ (reference sequence). This CDR3 comprises 13 residues. The CDR3 nucleotides read TGTGCCAGCAGCTTAAGTTTCGGAGATACGCAGTATTTT. Its translation is CASSLSFGDTQYF.